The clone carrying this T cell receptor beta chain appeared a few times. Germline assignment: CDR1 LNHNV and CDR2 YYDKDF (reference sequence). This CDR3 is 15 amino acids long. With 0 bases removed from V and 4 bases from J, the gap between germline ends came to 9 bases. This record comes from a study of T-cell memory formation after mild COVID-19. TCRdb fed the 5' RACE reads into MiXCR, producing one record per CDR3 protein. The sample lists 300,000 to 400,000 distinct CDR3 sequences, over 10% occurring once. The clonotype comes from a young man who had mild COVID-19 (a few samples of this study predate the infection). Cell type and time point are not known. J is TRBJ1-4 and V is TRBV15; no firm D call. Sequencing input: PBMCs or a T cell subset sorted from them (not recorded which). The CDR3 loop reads CATSREVRGNEKLFF. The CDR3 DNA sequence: TGTGCCACCAGCAGAGAAGTGCGAGGTAATGAAAAACTGTTTTTT.